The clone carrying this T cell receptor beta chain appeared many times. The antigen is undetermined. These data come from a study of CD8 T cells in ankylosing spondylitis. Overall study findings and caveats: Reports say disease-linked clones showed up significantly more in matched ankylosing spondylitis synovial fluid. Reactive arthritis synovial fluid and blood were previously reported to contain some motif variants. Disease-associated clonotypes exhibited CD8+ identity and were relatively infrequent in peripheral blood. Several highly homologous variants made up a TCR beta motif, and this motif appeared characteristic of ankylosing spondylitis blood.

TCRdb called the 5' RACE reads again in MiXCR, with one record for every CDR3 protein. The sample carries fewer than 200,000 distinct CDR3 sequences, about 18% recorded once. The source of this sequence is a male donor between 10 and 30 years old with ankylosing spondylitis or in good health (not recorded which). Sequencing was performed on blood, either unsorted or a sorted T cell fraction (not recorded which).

This chain's CDR3 is CASSYRRDAYEQYF. Written as DNA, the CDR3 is TGTGCCAGCAGTTACAGGCGGGATGCTTACGAGCAGTACTTC. J is TRBJ2-7 and V is TRBV6-2 or TRBV6-3; TRBD2 is a possible D gene (6 bases). Germline V lookup: CDR1 MNHEY, CDR2 SVGEGT. The CDR3 totals 14 residues. The V gene lost 2 bases and the J gene lost 4 bases, with 12 bases spanning the gap.